This record looks at one TCR beta chain sequence and its context. This entry comes from a study of siplizumab effects on memory and regulatory T cells. This CDR3 region has 14 residues. The germline gives CDR1 LNHDA, CDR2 SQIVND (reference sequence). The V gene lost 10 bases and the J gene lost 1 base, with 16 bases spanning the gap. TCRdb's table, derived via immunoSEQ multiplex PCR, lists solely in-frame clones and lacks some. The table lists about 50,000 clones, under 98% of them singletons. V is TRBV19 and J is TRBJ1-2, with D possibly matching TRBD1 (6 bases). The sequence was collected from a human donor in good health. The sample was naive CD4+ T cells sorted from blood. This CDR3 reads CAIGELGGNYGYTF. CDR3 nucleotide sequence: TGTGCCATCGGTGAATTAGGGGGTAACTATGGCTACACCTTC.